Below, 23 T cell receptor beta chains from the same sample are listed, as sequenced in a study of shared clonotypes between healthy human individuals. Measured with immunoSEQ multiplex PCR; TCRdb has only the in-frame clones, and not every one. The sample has 600,000 to 750,000 clones; about nine tenths are singletons. The specimen sequenced was memory CD8+ T cells from PBMCs. Subset indicated: CD45RO+ cells pooled with CCR7-negative TemRA cells. These receptors all come from a man between 18 and 35 years old in good health. Some clones in this sample may be carry-over from other donors' samples.

The rearrangement links TRBV9 to TRBJ2-7, with 10 bases identical to TRBD2. Trimming removed 5 bases from V and 6 bases from J; junction bases left unmatched: 8. The germline V gene encodes CDR1 SGDLS and CDR2 YYNGEE. The CDR3 spans 14 residues. CDR3 sequence (DNA): TGTGCCAGCAGTCTTTCGGGACTAGCGAGCGAGCAGTACTTC. Its protein product is CASSLSGLASEQYF. Full variable domain (missing parts from reference TRBV9 and TRBJ2-7): DSGVTQTPKHLITATGQRVTLRCSPRSGDLSVYWYQQSLDQGLQFLIQYYNGEERAKGNILERFSAQQFPDLHSELNLSSLELGDSALYFCASSLSGLASEQYFGPGTRLTVT.

V usage is TRBV7-9 and J usage is TRBJ1-4; D may be TRBD1 (6 bases). The germline gives CDR1 SEHNR, CDR2 FQNEAQ (reference sequence). This CDR3 has 14 residues. V shed 1 base and J shed 14 bases, with 17 bases lying between them. The CDR3 region is CASSLGGGTSLLFF. As DNA, the CDR3 is TGTGCCAGCAGCTTAGGCGGAGGGACAAGCTTGCTGTTTTTT.

This rearrangement joins TRBV5-6 to TRBJ1-1; D is undetermined. The germline CDR1 and CDR2 sequences are SGHDT and YYEEEE. The CDR3 has 17 amino acids. V was trimmed by 0 bases and J by 7 bases, leaving 22 bases between them. CDR3 sequence reads: CASSLARRTGKYDEAFF. The CDR3 bases are TGTGCCAGCAGCTTGGCGCGGAGGACCGGGAAATACGATGAAGCTTTCTTT.

V usage is TRBV23-1 and J usage is TRBJ2-7, with 9 bases lining up with TRBD1. TRBV23-1 is an ORF; its function is uncertain. There are 16 residues in the CDR3. The trim removed 0 bases at V and 3 bases at J, leaving 6 bases unmatched. Written as DNA, the CDR3 is TGCGCCAGCAGTCAATCGAGGGACAGGGACGACTACGAGCAGTACTTC. It is translated as CASSQSRDRDDYEQYF.

The V and J genes are TRBV6-1 and TRBJ2-7; TRBD1 matches 11 bases. The germline V gene has CDR1 MNHNS and CDR2 SASEGT. The trim removed 2 bases at V and 4 bases at J, leaving 4 bases unmatched. CDR3 length: 15 residues. CDR3 DNA: TGTGCCAGCAGTGAACCGGACAGGGGGCGATACGAGCAGTACTTC. Its translation: CASSEPDRGRYEQYF.

The V call is TRBV19, the J call TRBJ2-2, with D unclear. V lost 5 bases, J lost 5 bases, and 6 bases lay in between. Germline V gene data show CDR1 as LNHDA and CDR2 as SQIVND (reference sequence). The CDR3 length is 12 residues. The CDR3 bases are TGTGCCAGTAGTGGCCGGACCGGGGAGCTGTTTTTT. Residues: CASSGRTGELFF.

The chain joins TRBV7-8 to TRBJ2-5; weak D call: TRBD2 (7 bases). V was shortened by 5 bases and J by 5 bases, with 18 bases between the two germline ends. Per the germline V gene, CDR1 is SGHVS and CDR2 is FQNEAQ. The CDR3 is made up of 15 amino acids. The CDR3 here is CASSPYAGAAETQYF. Written as DNA, the CDR3 is TGTGCCAGCAGCCCCTACGCGGGGGCCGCGGAGACCCAGTACTTC.

Regarding this clone: It differs at one base from a far larger clone, so likely a read error. This chain uses TRBV7-8 with TRBJ1-5, with D unclear. CDR3 length: 13 residues. V gave up 1 base and J gave up 3 bases, with 4 bases separating them. CDR1 is SGHVS and CDR2 is FQNEAQ in the germline V gene. In nucleotides, the CDR3 is TGTGCCAGCAGCTTAGTCTACAATCAGCCCCAGCATTTT. Translated, it gives CASSLVYNQPQHF. Looking up the rest from reference TRBV7-8 and TRBJ1-5 gives the full variable domain: GAGVSQSPRYKVAKRGQDVALRCDPISGHVSLFWYQQALGQGPEFLTYFQNEAQLDKSGLPSDRFFAERPEGSVSTLKIQRTQQEDSAVYLCASSLVYNQPQHFGDGTRLSIL.

The rearrangement uses TRBV27 and TRBJ2-7; tentatively, D is TRBD1 (6 bases). V was clipped by 2 bases and J by 5 bases, with 19 bases between them. The V gene's germline CDR1 is MNHEY and CDR2 SMNVEV (reference sequence). The length of the CDR3 is 16 residues. CDR3 sequence (DNA): TGTGCCAGCAGTTTAATTGGGGTCACAGGGTTGGACGAGCAGTACTTC. It encodes CASSLIGVTGLDEQYF.

The chain combines TRBV30 with TRBJ2-1; D is ambiguous. Germline assignment: CDR1 GTSNPN and CDR2 SVGIG (reference sequence). CDR3 length: 15 amino acids. Trimming took 0 bases from V and 1 from J, leaving 10 bases between them. CDR3 sequence: CAWSVSRRSYNEQFF. The DNA of the CDR3 is TGTGCCTGGAGTGTCAGCAGGCGTTCCTACAATGAGCAGTTCTTC.

This clone came up a few times. Other nucleotide sequences in the sample specify the same CDR3. V usage is TRBV10-3 and J usage is TRBJ1-1; perhaps TRBD1 as D (5 bases). Between the trimmed V and J ends, which lost 0 bases and 1 base, there was a span of 6 bases. This CDR3 comprises 14 residues. Germline V lookup: CDR1 ENHRY, CDR2 SYGVKD. CDR3 in DNA: TGTGCCATCAGTGAGTCAGGGGCGAACACTGAAGCTTTCTTT. Protein product: CAISESGANTEAFF.

A remark on this clone: Germline and junction disagree at one end, which may indicate a read error. The gene calls are TRBV7-6 and TRBJ1-5; D is ambiguous. The CDR3 consists of 15 residues. Germline V gene lookup returns CDR1 SGHVS and CDR2 FNYEAQ. This CDR3 reads CASSLEAAENQPQHF. CDR3 sequence (DNA): TGTGCCAGTAGCTTAGAGGCAGCCGAAAATCAGCCCCAGCATTTT.

There are a few counts of this clone. V gene TRBV9 combines with J gene TRBJ1-1; unclear D gene. CDR1 and CDR2 (germline): SGDLS, YYNGEE. Trimming removed 4 bases at V and 4 bases at J, with 11 bases between. The CDR3 has 13 residues. This CDR3 is CASSTQSGTEAFF. Here the CDR3 DNA reads TGTGCCAGCAGCACGCAAAGCGGCACTGAAGCTTTCTTT.

In its sample, this clone was seen once. This sequence joins TRBV7-8 and TRBJ2-7; the match to TRBD2 covers 14 bases. The germline V gene has CDR1 SGHVS and CDR2 FQNEAQ. This CDR3 is built from 17 residues. Unmatched junction bases numbered 10, after V lost 5 bases and J lost 4 bases. CDR3 sequence: CASSQTGRLAGGYEQYF. DNA of the CDR3: TGTGCCAGCAGCCAAACCGGCAGACTAGCGGGAGGGTACGAGCAGTACTTC.

This clone was found a few times. The CDR3 protein is CASSLRGGQVTEAFF. The CDR3 DNA reads TGCGCCAGCAGCCTTCGCGGGGGCCAGGTAACTGAAGCTTTCTTT. This chain joins TRBV4-1 and TRBJ1-1; D is possibly TRBD1 (6 bases). V was cut by 4 bases and J by 5 bases, with 17 bases left in between. Germline V lookup: CDR1 MGHRA, CDR2 YSYEKL. This CDR3 has 15 residues.

This clone was seen more than once but under ten times. The V and J genes are TRBV4-3 and TRBJ2-1; either TRBD1 or TRBD2 may fit D (5 bases each). CDR1 LGHNA and CDR2 YSLEER come from the germline V gene. The CDR3 runs to 14 residues. V was cut by 5 bases and J by 8 bases, with 16 bases left in between. In DNA form, the CDR3 reads TGCGCCAGCAGCAAAACGGCCTTGGGGGATGAGCAGTTCTTC. It is translated as CASSKTALGDEQFF.

For the CDR3, the DNA is TGTGCCACCAGCACCAGGACAGGGGGCACGGCTTTCTTT. This sequence encodes CATSTRTGGTAFF. V is TRBV15 and J is TRBJ1-1; 11 bases are a match to TRBD1. The CDR3 consists of 13 residues. Germline V gene lookup returns CDR1 LNHNV and CDR2 YYDKDF (reference sequence). Trimming cost V 4 bases and J 11 bases; bases outside gene matches: 6. Full variable domain (missing parts from reference TRBV15 and TRBJ1-1): DAMVIQNPRYQVTQFGKPVTLSCSQTLNHNVMYWYQQKSSQAPKLLFHYYDKDFNNEADTPDNFQSRRPNTSFCFLDIRSPGLGDTAMYLCATSTRTGGTAFFGQGTRLTVV.

This clone was seen only once. The V and J genes are TRBV7-9 and TRBJ2-2, with D perhaps matching TRBD1 (5 bases). V lost 5 bases to trimming and J lost 4 bases, with 14 bases between them. CDR1 is SEHNR, CDR2 FQNEAQ, per germline (reference sequence). The CDR3 loop spans 15 amino acids. In DNA, the CDR3 is TGTGCCAGCAGCCCCAATGACAGACCCACCGGGGAGCTGTTTTTT. Translated, it gives CASSPNDRPTGELFF.

This chain links TRBV7-3 with TRBJ1-1, with 8 nucleotides matching TRBD1. The CDR3 is made up of 13 amino acids. Trimming cost V 2 bases and J 7 bases; bases outside gene matches: 3. Germline loops: CDR1 SGHTA, CDR2 FQGTGA. This CDR3 reads CASSLDRGVEAFF. DNA of the CDR3: TGTGCCAGCAGCTTAGACAGGGGAGTTGAAGCTTTCTTT.

This clone was recorded only once. The CDR3 region has the DNA TGTGCCAGCAGCGTATTTAGCGGGCCGTACAATGAGCAGTTCTTC. Amino acid sequence: CASSVFSGPYNEQFF. This sequence joins TRBV9 and TRBJ2-1; 7 positions agree with TRBD2. Unmatched junction bases numbered 5, after V lost 1 base and J lost 4 bases. CDR1 is SGDLS and CDR2 is YYNGEE in the germline V gene. The CDR3 has 15 residues.

The J gene is TRBJ1-1, the V gene TRBV7-9; the match to TRBD1 covers 7 bases. Germline values: CDR1 SEHNR, CDR2 FQNEAQ (reference sequence). This CDR3 contains 15 residues. V trimming: 6 bases; J trimming: 0 bases; junction bases outside the gene matches: 7. This CDR3 is CASRGRDRMNTEAFF. For the CDR3, the DNA is TGTGCCAGCAGGGGCCGGGACAGAATGAACACTGAAGCTTTCTTT. Based on the CDR3 plus reference TRBV7-9 and TRBJ1-1, the full variable domain is DTGVSQNPRHKITKRGQNVTFRCDPISEHNRLYWYRQTLGQGPEFLTYFQNEAQLEKSRLLSDRFSAERPKGSFSTLEIQRTEQGDSAMYLCASRGRDRMNTEAFFGQGTRLTVV.

J is TRBJ2-7 and V is TRBV28, with D possibly being TRBD2 (6 bases). Trimming left V 3 bases short and J 4 bases short, with 19 bases between. This CDR3 spans 16 amino acids. Germline CDR1 reads MDHEN; CDR2 reads SYDVKM. DNA for the CDR3: TGTGCCAGCAGTTTCTCATCGGAGGGCTTTGGATACGAGCAGTACTTC. It yields the protein CASSFSSEGFGYEQYF.

The rearrangement joins TRBV4-3 to TRBJ2-2; D gene uncertain. Trimming cost V 0 bases and J 4 bases, with 12 bases left between them. This CDR3 contains 16 residues. Looked up from germline, CDR1 is LGHNA and CDR2 is YSLEER. CDR3 bases: TGCGCCAGCAGCCAAGATTGGGTGGCGGCCACCGGGGAGCTGTTTTTT. Residues: CASSQDWVAATGELFF.